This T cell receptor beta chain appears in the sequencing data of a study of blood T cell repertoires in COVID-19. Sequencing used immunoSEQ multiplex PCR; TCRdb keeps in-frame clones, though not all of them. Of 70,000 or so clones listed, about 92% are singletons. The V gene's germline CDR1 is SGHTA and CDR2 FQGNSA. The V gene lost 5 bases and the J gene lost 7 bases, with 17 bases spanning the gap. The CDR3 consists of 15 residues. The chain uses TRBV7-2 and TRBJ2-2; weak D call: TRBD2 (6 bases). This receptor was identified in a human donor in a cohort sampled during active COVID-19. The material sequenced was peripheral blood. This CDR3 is CASSLVAGTDGELFF. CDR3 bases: TGTGCCAGCAGCCTAGTGGCGGGGACCGACGGGGAGCTGTTTTTT.